This T cell receptor (beta chain) was documented in a study of blood T cells in healthy people across ages. This clonotype was counted only a few times. Every participating donor contributed around 9.5 milliliters of peripheral blood through a draw. Per-sample yields of isolated PBMCs were at least 6 million. Per individual sample, total RNA of at least 5.5 micrograms was extracted. A sample-barcoded 5' primer and a J-beta primer mix were used in a second PCR of roughly 6 to 11 cycles. Each of the cDNA molecules was tagged by a template-switch adaptor with 12 random nucleotides. TCRdb redid the calling of the 5' RACE reads with MiXCR, one entry per CDR3 protein. The sample lists about 1.8 million distinct CDR3 sequences, 49% occurring once. From germline, CDR1 is WNHNN and CDR2 SYGVQD (reference sequence). Trimming took 2 bases from V and 2 from J, leaving 8 bases between them. CDR3 length equals 14 residues.

V and J are TRBV10-1 and TRBJ2-3, with D perhaps matching TRBD1 (5 bases). The source of this sequence is a woman aged 35 to 49 in good health. Sequencing was done on a sample of blood. CDR3 bases: TGCGCCAGCAGTGAGCCAGGGAACACAGATACGCAGTATTTT. Translation: CASSEPGNTDTQYF.